The next 9 T cell receptor beta chains were all read from a single sample in a study of T cell repertoires in cytomegalovirus infection. MiXCR, run by TCRdb on the reads, gives a single entry per CDR3 protein. The repertoire includes about 230,000 distinct CDR3 sequences, approximately 7% of them detected once, and under 7% sits in the top ten. The sequenced material came from PBMCs. These receptor sequences come from a human donor in good health (CMV status not recorded). Some clones in this sample may be carry-over from other donors' samples.

To note about this clonotype: Being one base from a much bigger clone, this may be a read error. The chain combines TRBV18 with TRBJ2-5, with D perhaps being TRBD1 or TRBD2 (5 bases each). The CDR3 sequence is 13 residues long. Germline V gene data show CDR1 as KGHSH and CDR2 as LQKENI. CDR3 sequence: CVSSRDRWETQYF. The CDR3 bases are TGTGTCAGCTCAAGGGACCGGTGGGAGACCCAGTACTTC.

The table lists this clonotype with many counts. The chain links TRBV5-4 to TRBJ2-2; D gene unclear. The V gene lost 4 bases and the J gene lost 4 bases, with 8 bases spanning the gap. The CDR3 runs to 13 residues. Germline V CDR1 and CDR2: SGHNT, YYREEE (reference sequence). DNA for the CDR3: TGTGCCAGCAGCCATATCCCCACCGGGGAGCTGTTTTTT. Protein sequence: CASSHIPTGELFF.

This clonotype was detected many times. The chain carries TRBV28 and TRBJ1-3; no firm D call. The germline V gene has CDR1 MDHEN and CDR2 SYDVKM. The CDR3 loop spans 11 amino acids. The germline V and J ends were trimmed by 3 bases and 3 bases, with 0 bases remaining between them. This chain's CDR3 is CASSFGNTIYF. The CDR3 nucleotides read TGTGCCAGCAGTTTTGGAAACACCATATATTTT.

The sample holds many counts of this clonotype. The chain has TRBV28 and TRBJ1-1; a possible D gene is TRBD1 (6 bases). There are 14 residues in the CDR3. The V gene lost 5 bases and the J gene lost 0 bases, with 10 bases spanning the gap. Germline V gene data show CDR1 as MDHEN and CDR2 as SYDVKM. The CDR3 here is CASSLQGVNTEAFF. The CDR3 nucleotides are TGTGCCAGCAGTCTACAGGGTGTGAACACTGAAGCTTTCTTT.

Ten or more counts support this clonotype. The chain couples TRBV12-3 or TRBV12-4 to TRBJ2-2; 7 bases match TRBD1. This CDR3 is 14 amino acids long. Losses at the gene ends were 7 bases for V and 3 bases for J; bases not matched to a gene: 5. The CDR3 bases are TGTGCCAGCAAGCAGGGGGAGTACACCGGGGAGCTGTTTTTT. Translating gives CASKQGEYTGELFF.

This clonotype was counted ten times or more. This chain connects TRBV7-9 to TRBJ2-1; D is undetermined. Trimming took 4 bases from V and 0 from J, leaving 10 bases between them. The CDR3 has 15 residues. Germline CDR1 reads SEHNR; CDR2 reads FQNEAQ (reference sequence). The CDR3 protein is CASSSYENSYNEQFF. The CDR3 nucleotides are TGTGCCAGCAGCTCATATGAGAACTCCTACAATGAGCAGTTCTTC. Based on the CDR3 plus reference TRBV7-9 and TRBJ2-1, the full variable domain is DTGVSQNPRHKITKRGQNVTFRCDPISEHNRLYWYRQTLGQGPEFLTYFQNEAQLEKSRLLSDRFSAERPKGSFSTLEIQRTEQGDSAMYLCASSSYENSYNEQFFGPGTRLTVL.

This clonotype showed up many times. The rearrangement links TRBV29-1 to TRBJ2-5, with 9 bases identical to TRBD1. Germline CDR1 is SQVTM and CDR2 is ANQGSEA. The CDR3 sequence is 14 residues long. Trimming removed 6 bases from V and 4 bases from J; junction bases left unmatched: 9. The CDR3: CSVGTGFNGETQYF. CDR3 nucleotides: TGCAGCGTGGGGACAGGGTTCAATGGAGAGACCCAGTACTTC.

In this sample, this clonotype turned up many times. This rearrangement joins TRBV28 to TRBJ2-7; D possibly matches TRBD1 or TRBD2 (5 bases each). Trimming took 3 bases from V and 6 from J, leaving 6 bases between them. This CDR3 is built from 11 residues. Germline V gene data show CDR1 as MDHEN and CDR2 as SYDVKM. CDR3 residues: CASSFGTEQYF. The CDR3 coding sequence is TGTGCCAGCAGTTTTGGGACCGAGCAGTACTTC.

The chain has TRBV10-2 and TRBJ2-5; the match to TRBD2 covers 8 bases. Germline CDR1 is WSHSY and CDR2 is SAAADI. CDR3 length: 15 amino acids. Trimming removed 4 bases from V and 2 bases from J; junction bases left unmatched: 6. The CDR3 here is CASSGTSGLQETQYF. The CDR3, as DNA: TGCGCCAGCAGTGGAACTAGCGGCCTGCAAGAGACCCAGTACTTC.